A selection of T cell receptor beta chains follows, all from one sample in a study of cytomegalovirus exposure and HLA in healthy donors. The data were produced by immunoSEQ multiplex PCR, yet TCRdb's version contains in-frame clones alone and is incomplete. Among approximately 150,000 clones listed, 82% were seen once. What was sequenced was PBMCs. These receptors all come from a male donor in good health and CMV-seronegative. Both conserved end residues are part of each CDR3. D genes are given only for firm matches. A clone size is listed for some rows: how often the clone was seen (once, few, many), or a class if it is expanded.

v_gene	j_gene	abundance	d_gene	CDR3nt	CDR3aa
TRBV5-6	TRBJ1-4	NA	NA	TGTGCCAGCAGCGCGACAGGCCTATATGAAAAACTGTTTTTT	CASSATGLYEKLFF
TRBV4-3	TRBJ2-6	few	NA	TGCGCCAGCAGCCAACGACTTTTTCGCTCTGGGGCCAACGTCCTGACTTTC	CASSQRLFRSGANVLTF
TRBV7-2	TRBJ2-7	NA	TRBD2	TGTGCCAGCAGCTTAGAACTAGCGGAGCCGTACGAGCAGTACTTC	CASSLELAEPYEQYF
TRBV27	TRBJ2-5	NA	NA	TGTGCCAGCAGCTGGGCAGGGGGGCCCTGGGAGCAGTACTTC	CASSWAGGPWEQYF
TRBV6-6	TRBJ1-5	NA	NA	TGTGCCACCGTCAGGGGCGACAATCAGCCCCAGCATTTT	CATVRGDNQPQHF
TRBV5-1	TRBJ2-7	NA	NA	TGCGCCAGCAGCTTCGCGGACATCTCCTACGAGCAGTACTTC	CASSFADISYEQYF
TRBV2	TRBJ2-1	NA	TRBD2	TGTGCCAGCAGTGACCCACTAGCGGGTGCAGGCAATGAGCAGTTCTTC	CASSDPLAGAGNEQFF
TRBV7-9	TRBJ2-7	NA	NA	TGTTCCAGCAGCTTTAATTTCTACGAGCAGTACTTC	CSSSFNFYEQYF
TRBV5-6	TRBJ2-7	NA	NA	TGTGCCAGCAGCCGGGAGATCGAGCAGTACTTC	CASSREIEQYF
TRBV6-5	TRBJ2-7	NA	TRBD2	TGTGCCAGCAGTTACTCGCTAGCGGGATCCTACGAGCAGTACTTC	CASSYSLAGSYEQYF
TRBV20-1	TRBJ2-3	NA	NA	TGCAGCACACCCGAGGAACCATACCAGTATTTT	CSTPEEPYQYF
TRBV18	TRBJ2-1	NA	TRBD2	TGTGCCAGCTCACCCGGGACTAGCGGGATCAATGAGCAGTTCTTC	CASSPGTSGINEQFF
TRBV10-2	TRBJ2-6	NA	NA	TGCGCCAGCAGGAGCTCTGGGGCCAACGTCCTGACTTTC	CASRSSGANVLTF
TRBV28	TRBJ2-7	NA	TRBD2	TGTGCCAGCAGTTTGACACGACTAGCGGGCCTCCTAGACTACGAGCAGTACTTC	CASSLTRLAGLLDYEQYF
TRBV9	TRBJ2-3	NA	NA	TGTGCCAGCAGCGTAGGAGGCACAGATACGCAGTATTTT	CASSVGGTDTQYF
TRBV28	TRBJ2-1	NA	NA	TGTGCCAGCAGTTTACCCTTGGCAGAGCAGTTCTTC	CASSLPLAEQFF
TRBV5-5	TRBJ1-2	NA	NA	TGTGCCAGCGCCGGGACAAACTATGGCTACACCTTC	CASAGTNYGYTF
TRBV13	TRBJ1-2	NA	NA	TGTGCCAGCAGCTTAAGGGGCGATAACTATGGCTACACCTTC	CASSLRGDNYGYTF